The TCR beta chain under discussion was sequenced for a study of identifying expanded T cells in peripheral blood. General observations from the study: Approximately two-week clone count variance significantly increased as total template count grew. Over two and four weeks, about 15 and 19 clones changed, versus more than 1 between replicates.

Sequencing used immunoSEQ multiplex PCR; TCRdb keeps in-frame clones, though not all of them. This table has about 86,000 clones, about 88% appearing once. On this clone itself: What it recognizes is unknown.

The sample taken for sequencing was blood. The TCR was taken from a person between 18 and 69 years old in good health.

CDR3 residues: CASSLGVGQGAYEQYF. In DNA, the CDR3 is TGTGCCAGCAGCTTGGGGGTAGGGCAGGGGGCCTACGAGCAGTACTTC. The J gene is TRBJ2-7, the V gene TRBV5-8; TRBD1 matches at 7 bases. This CDR3 has 16 residues. Losses at the gene ends were 0 bases for V and 2 bases for J; bases not matched to a gene: 8. Germline V gives CDR1 SGHTS, CDR2 YDEGEE. Complete variable domain (other parts from reference TRBV5-8 and TRBJ2-7): EAGVTQSPTHLIKTRGQQATLRCSPISGHTSVYWYQQALGLGLQFLLWYDEGEERNRGNFPPRFSGRQFPNYSSELNVNALELEDSALYLCASSLGVGQGAYEQYFGPGTRLTVT.